Below are 25 T cell receptor beta chains sequenced from a single sample in a study of blood T cell repertoires in COVID-19. The data were produced by immunoSEQ multiplex PCR, yet TCRdb's version contains in-frame clones alone and is incomplete. Of some 95,000 clones in the sample, about 80% were seen once. The sequenced sample was peripheral blood. All receptors derive from a man between 65 and 85 years old with acute or convalescent COVID-19.

The chain has TRBV4-2 and TRBJ2-3, with 7 nucleotides matching TRBD2. The CDR3 length is 17 residues. Germline V gene sequence: CDR1 LGHNA, CDR2 YNFKEQ. V trimming: 6 bases; J trimming: 2 bases; junction bases outside the gene matches: 14. The DNA for the CDR3 is TGTGCCAGCAGTCCAAGAAAGAGTGCGGGAGACACAGATACGCAGTATTTT. Its protein is CASSPRKSAGDTDTQYF.

The chain uses TRBV6-6 and TRBJ1-5, with 7 bases aligning to TRBD1. V trimming: 6 bases; J trimming: 2 bases; junction bases outside the gene matches: 7. The CDR3 runs to 15 residues. The germline CDR1 and CDR2 sequences are MNHNY and SVGAGI (reference sequence). CDR3 coding DNA: TGTGCCAGCAGACGACAGGGCCACCGCAATCAGCCCCAGCATTTT. It is translated as CASRRQGHRNQPQHF.

This rearrangement joins TRBV19 to TRBJ2-1, with a weak D call TRBD2 (6 bases). CDR1 is LNHDA and CDR2 is SQIVND in the germline V gene (reference sequence). V gave up 3 bases and J gave up 6 bases, with 15 bases separating them. The CDR3 contains 15 residues. In DNA form, the CDR3 reads TGTGCCAGTAGTATTACGCCCGGGAGCGCCAATGAGCAGTTCTTC. Translation gives CASSITPGSANEQFF.

The genes are TRBV4-3 and TRBJ2-7; 8 bases match TRBD1. V was pared by 0 bases and J by 2 bases, with 15 bases of the junction left unmatched. The V gene's germline CDR1 is LGHNA and CDR2 YSLEER. The length of the CDR3 is 19 residues. The CDR3 is CASSQDTARGRLHTYEQYF. CDR3 coding DNA: TGCGCCAGCAGCCAAGATACAGCCAGGGGGCGCCTCCATACCTACGAGCAGTACTTC.

CDR3 sequence (DNA): TGCGCCAGCAGCCCGTATACAGGGGGCGGTCCGGGCTACACCTTC. Translated: CASSPYTGGGPGYTF. The chain employs TRBV5-1 and TRBJ1-2, with TRBD1 matching over 9 bases. The CDR3 spans 15 residues. Germline values: CDR1 SGHRS, CDR2 YFSETQ. The V segment lost 4 bases and the J segment 8 bases; nucleotides outside the gene matches: 12.

V gene TRBV21-1 combines with J gene TRBJ2-7; TRBD1 is taken as the D call from the table, unchecked against the DNA. TRBV21-1 is deemed a pseudogene. CDR3 length: 15 residues. CDR3 sequence: CASSKGPGGSYEQYF. The CDR3 nucleotides read TGTGCCAGCAGCAAAGGCCCAGGGGGCTCCTACGAGCAGTACTTC.

The chain couples TRBV6-5 to TRBJ2-7; D is unresolved. The CDR3 has 13 residues. The germline CDR1 and CDR2 sequences are MNHEY and SVGAGI. V was pared by 4 bases and J by 2 bases, with 9 bases between. CDR3 sequence (DNA): TGTGCCAGCAGTTCCCCCCTTACCTACGAGCAGTACTTC. This encodes CASSSPLTYEQYF.

The V call is TRBV6-5, the J call TRBJ2-1; D remains unclear. CDR1 MNHEY and CDR2 SVGAGI come from the germline V gene. CDR3 length: 13 amino acids. With 4 bases removed from V and 5 bases from J, the gap between germline ends came to 9 bases. In nucleotides, the CDR3 is TGTGCCAGCAGTTCGCCCCTAGACAATGAGCAGTTCTTC. The encoded protein is CASSSPLDNEQFF.

The chain carries TRBV19 and TRBJ1-3; D remains ambiguous. CDR1 is LNHDA, CDR2 SQIVND, per germline (reference sequence). Trimming left V 1 base short and J 1 base short, with 11 bases between. CDR3 length equals 16 residues. In DNA form, the CDR3 reads TGTGCCAGTAGTATAGGTCGCCTCACATCTGGAAACACCATATATTTT. Encoded protein: CASSIGRLTSGNTIYF. Combining the CDR3 with reference TRBV19 and TRBJ1-3 gives the whole variable domain DGGITQSPKYLFRKEGQNVTLSCEQNLNHDAMYWYRQDPGQGLRLIYYSQIVNDFQKGDIAEGYSVSREKKESFPLTVTSAQKNPTAFYLCASSIGRLTSGNTIYFGEGSWLTVV.

The chain recombines TRBV4-1 with TRBJ2-7, with TRBD1 matching 8 bases. In germline, CDR1 is MGHRA, CDR2 YSYEKL. V trimming: 6 bases; J trimming: 7 bases; junction bases outside the gene matches: 14. The CDR3 sequence is 15 residues long. CDR3 sequence reads: CASRRSGQGASEQYF. The CDR3 region has the DNA TGCGCCAGCAGGAGGTCGGGCCAGGGGGCGAGTGAGCAGTACTTC.

The chain couples TRBV30 to TRBJ1-5; D unresolved. Trimming left V 8 bases short and J 4 bases short, with 6 bases between. This CDR3 has 10 residues. The germline V gene has CDR1 GTSNPN and CDR2 SVGIG (reference sequence). CDR3 protein: CAPRNQPQHF. The CDR3 DNA follows: TGTGCCCCCCGTAATCAGCCCCAGCATTTT.

V and J are TRBV6-5 and TRBJ2-1; the match to TRBD2 covers 8 bases. The CDR3 loop spans 15 amino acids. CDR1 MNHEY and CDR2 SVGAGI come from the germline V gene. The V segment lost 8 bases and the J segment 7 bases; nucleotides outside the gene matches: 13. The CDR3 DNA reads as TGTGCCAGCGAGTTTGCGGGAGGCTGGCCTAATGAGCAGTTCTTC. Its translation is CASEFAGGWPNEQFF.

The rearrangement links TRBV7-2 to TRBJ1-5, with D tentatively TRBD1 (5 bases). Germline CDR1 is SGHTA and CDR2 is FQGNSA. V was trimmed by 5 bases and J by 1 base, leaving 12 bases between them. This CDR3 is built from 15 residues. The CDR3 DNA sequence: TGTGCCAGCAGCCTACTGGGGGGGAGCAATCAGCCCCAGCATTTT. The encoded protein is CASSLLGGSNQPQHF. The complete variable domain, with remaining parts taken from reference TRBV7-2 and TRBJ1-5, reads GAGVSQSPSNKVTEKGKDVELRCDPISGHTALYWYRQSLGQGLEFLIYFQGNSAPDKSGLPSDRFSAERTGGSVSTLTIQRTQQEDSAVYLCASSLLGGSNQPQHFGDGTRLSIL.

This chain joins TRBV7-3 and TRBJ2-2, with 7 bases identical to TRBD1. J lost 7 bases, V lost 0 bases, and 5 bases had no gene match. The CDR3 has 15 residues. Germline CDR1 reads SGHTA; CDR2 reads FQGTGA. The CDR3 is CASSLTGQIYGELFF. CDR3 sequence (DNA): TGTGCCAGCAGCTTAACGGGACAGATTTACGGGGAGCTGTTTTTT.

This clone was found a few times. The chain combines TRBV2 with TRBJ2-2; D might be TRBD2 (5 bases). The length of the CDR3 is 16 residues. Trimming removed 6 bases at V and 1 base at J, with 15 bases between. CDR1 is SNHLY and CDR2 is FYNNEI in the germline V gene. CDR3 coding DNA: TGTGCCAGCAGGCCCGGGGTAGCGAAGAACACCGGGGAGCTGTTTTTT. This sequence encodes CASRPGVAKNTGELFF.

This sequence joins TRBV2 and TRBJ2-1; tentatively, D is TRBD2 (6 bases). The CDR3 has 12 residues. Germline values: CDR1 SNHLY, CDR2 FYNNEI. V was cut by 6 bases and J by 8 bases, with 11 bases left in between. The CDR3 sequence is CASSLATDEQFF. The CDR3 bases are TGTGCCAGCAGCCTAGCGACCGATGAGCAGTTCTTC.

The rearrangement joins TRBV10-3 to TRBJ2-3; 8 bases line up with TRBD1. Germline CDR1 is ENHRY and CDR2 is SYGVKD. The J segment lost 1 base and the V segment lost 6 bases, leaving 0 bases of the junction unmatched. CDR3 length: 13 amino acids. The CDR3 is CAIRGQGTDTQYF. CDR3 nucleotide sequence: TGTGCCATCAGGGGACAGGGCACAGATACGCAGTATTTT.

This chain joins TRBV7-2 and TRBJ1-1; TRBD1 agrees at 7 bases. The CDR3 contains 15 residues. Trimming cost V 2 bases and J 1 base; bases outside gene matches: 4. CDR1 and CDR2 from the germline V gene are SGHTA and FQGNSA. CDR3 coding DNA: TGTGCCAGCAGCTTATGGGGGACAGAGAACACTGAAGCTTTCTTT. Its translation is CASSLWGTENTEAFF. The variable domain in full, completed from reference TRBV7-2 and TRBJ1-1, reads GAGVSQSPSNKVTEKGKDVELRCDPISGHTALYWYRQSLGQGLEFLIYFQGNSAPDKSGLPSDRFSAERTGGSVSTLTIQRTQQEDSAVYLCASSLWGTENTEAFFGQGTRLTVV.

The chain has TRBV6-4 and TRBJ2-3, with 8 bases lining up with TRBD2. After removal of 5 bases from V and 2 bases from J, the junction contained 6 bases not matched to a gene. Germline lookup yields CDR1 MRHNA and CDR2 SNTAGT. The CDR3 contains 15 residues. CDR3 sequence reads: CASSMASGSTDTQYF. The CDR3 DNA reads TGTGCCAGCAGTATGGCTAGCGGGTCCACAGATACGCAGTATTTT.

The genes are TRBV10-3 and TRBJ1-6, with 7 bases matching TRBD1. This CDR3 is built from 14 residues. In germline, CDR1 is ENHRY, CDR2 SYGVKD. V trimming: 5 bases; J trimming: 5 bases; junction bases outside the gene matches: 3. CDR3 sequence: CAISLTGNNSPLHF. The CDR3 DNA follows: TGTGCCATCAGTCTGACAGGGAATAATTCACCCCTCCACTTT.

This chain connects TRBV11-3 to TRBJ1-2; the match to TRBD1 covers 9 bases. Per the germline V gene, CDR1 is SGHNT and CDR2 is YENEEA. The CDR3 totals 13 residues. V shed 5 bases, J shed 5 bases, and the junction held 3 bases outside the gene matches. DNA of the CDR3: TGTGCCAGCAGCCTAGGACAGGGGTATGGCTACACCTTC. Its translation: CASSLGQGYGYTF.

The chain recombines TRBV6-2 or TRBV6-3 with TRBJ2-7; 7 bases agree with TRBD1. The trim removed 2 bases at V and 6 bases at J, leaving 13 bases unmatched. The CDR3 loop spans 16 amino acids. Germline values: CDR1 MNHEY, CDR2 SVGEGT. The CDR3 region is CASSYPRTGPGGEQYF. The CDR3 nucleotides are TGTGCCAGCAGTTACCCGAGGACAGGCCCCGGTGGCGAGCAGTACTTC.

The chain recombines TRBV5-4 with TRBJ2-1; no clear D gene. V dropped 6 bases and J dropped 0 bases, with 16 bases sitting between them. This CDR3 has 16 residues. CDR1 is SGHNT and CDR2 is YYREEE in the germline V gene (reference sequence). The CDR3 region is CASNIETAFSYNEQFF. The CDR3 DNA reads as TGTGCCAGCAACATTGAAACAGCTTTCTCCTACAATGAGCAGTTCTTC.

The rearrangement joins TRBV4-2 to TRBJ2-3; D possibly corresponds to TRBD1 (6 bases). The germline V gene encodes CDR1 LGHNA and CDR2 YNFKEQ. V lost 5 bases and J 2 bases, leaving 17 bases between the germline ends. This CDR3 comprises 16 residues. CDR3 protein: CASSFRGTDNTDTQYF. In DNA form, the CDR3 reads TGTGCCAGCAGCTTTAGGGGGACCGATAACACAGATACGCAGTATTTT.

The chain couples TRBV6-4 to TRBJ1-6; no firm D call. CDR3 size: 13 residues. V was shortened by 2 bases and J by 5 bases, with 4 bases between the two germline ends. Germline loops: CDR1 MRHNA, CDR2 SNTAGT. CDR3 sequence reads: CASSDRDNSPLHF. The CDR3 DNA reads TGTGCCAGCAGTGACAGAGATAATTCACCCCTCCACTTT.